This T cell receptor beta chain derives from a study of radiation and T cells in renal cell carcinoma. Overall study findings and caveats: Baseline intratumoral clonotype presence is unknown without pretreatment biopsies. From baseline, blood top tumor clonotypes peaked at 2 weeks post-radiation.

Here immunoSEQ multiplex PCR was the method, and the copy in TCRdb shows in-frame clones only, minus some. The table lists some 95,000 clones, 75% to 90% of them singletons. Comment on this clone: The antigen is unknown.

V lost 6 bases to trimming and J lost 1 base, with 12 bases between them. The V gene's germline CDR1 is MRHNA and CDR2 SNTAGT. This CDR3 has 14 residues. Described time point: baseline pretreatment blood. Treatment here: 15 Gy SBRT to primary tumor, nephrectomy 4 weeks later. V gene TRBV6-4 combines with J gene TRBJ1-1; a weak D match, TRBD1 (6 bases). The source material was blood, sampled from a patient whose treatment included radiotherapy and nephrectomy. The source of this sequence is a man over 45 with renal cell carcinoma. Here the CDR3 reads CASSRTAKNTEAFF. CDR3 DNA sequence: TGTGCCAGCAGCAGGACAGCGAAGAACACTGAAGCTTTCTTT.